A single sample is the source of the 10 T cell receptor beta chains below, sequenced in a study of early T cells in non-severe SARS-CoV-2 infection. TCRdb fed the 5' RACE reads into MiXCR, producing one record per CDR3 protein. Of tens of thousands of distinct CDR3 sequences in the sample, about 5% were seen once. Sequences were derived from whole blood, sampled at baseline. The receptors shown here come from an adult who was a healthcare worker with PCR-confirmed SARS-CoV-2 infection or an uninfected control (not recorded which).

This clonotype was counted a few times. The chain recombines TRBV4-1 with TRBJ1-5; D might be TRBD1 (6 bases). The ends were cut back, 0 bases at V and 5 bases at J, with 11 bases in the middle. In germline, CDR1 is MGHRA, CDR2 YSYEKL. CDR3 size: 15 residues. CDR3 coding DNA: TGCGCCAGCAGCCAAGAAAGGGGGGACTATCAGCCCCAGCATTTT. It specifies CASSQERGDYQPQHF.

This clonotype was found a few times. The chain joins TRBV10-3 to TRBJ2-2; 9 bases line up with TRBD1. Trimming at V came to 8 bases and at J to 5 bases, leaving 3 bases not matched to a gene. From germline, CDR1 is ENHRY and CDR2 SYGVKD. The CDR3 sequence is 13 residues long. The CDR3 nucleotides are TGTGCCATCGGACAGGGGAGGACCGGGGAGCTGTTTTTT. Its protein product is CAIGQGRTGELFF.

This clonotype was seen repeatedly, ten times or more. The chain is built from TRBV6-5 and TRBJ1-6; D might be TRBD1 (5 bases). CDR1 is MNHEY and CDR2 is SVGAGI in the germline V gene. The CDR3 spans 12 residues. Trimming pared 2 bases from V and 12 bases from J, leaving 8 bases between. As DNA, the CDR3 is TGTGCCAGCAGTTACAGGGGAGGACCCCTCCACTTT. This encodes CASSYRGGPLHF.

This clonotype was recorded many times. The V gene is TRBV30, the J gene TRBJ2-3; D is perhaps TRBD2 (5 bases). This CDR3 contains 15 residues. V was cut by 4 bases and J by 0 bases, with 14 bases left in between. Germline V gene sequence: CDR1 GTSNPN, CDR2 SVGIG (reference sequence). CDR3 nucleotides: TGTGCCTGGACCACCGGACTCCGGAGCACAGATACGCAGTATTTT. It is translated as CAWTTGLRSTDTQYF.

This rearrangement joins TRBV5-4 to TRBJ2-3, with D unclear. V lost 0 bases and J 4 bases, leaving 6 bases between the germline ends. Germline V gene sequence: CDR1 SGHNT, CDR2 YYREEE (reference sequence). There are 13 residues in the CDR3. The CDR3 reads CASSLAIADTQYF. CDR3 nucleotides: TGTGCCAGCAGCTTGGCTATAGCAGATACGCAGTATTTT. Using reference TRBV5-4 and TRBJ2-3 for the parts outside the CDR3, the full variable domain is ETGVTQSPTHLIKTRGQQVTLRCSSQSGHNTVSWYQQALGQGPQFIFQYYREEENGRGNFPPRFSGLQFPNYSSELNVNALELDDSALYLCASSLAIADTQYFGPGTRLTVL.

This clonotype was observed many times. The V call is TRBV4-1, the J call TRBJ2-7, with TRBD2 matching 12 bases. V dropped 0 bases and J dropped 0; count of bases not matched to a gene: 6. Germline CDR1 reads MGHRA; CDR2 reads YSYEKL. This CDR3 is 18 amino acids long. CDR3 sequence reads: CASSQDGLAGRSSYEQYF. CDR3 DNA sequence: TGCGCCAGCAGCCAAGACGGACTAGCGGGGAGAAGCTCCTACGAGCAGTACTTC.

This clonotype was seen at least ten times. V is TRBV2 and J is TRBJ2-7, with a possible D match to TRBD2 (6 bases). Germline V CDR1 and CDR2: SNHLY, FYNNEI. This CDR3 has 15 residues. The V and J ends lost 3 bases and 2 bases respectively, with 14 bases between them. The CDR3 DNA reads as TGTGCCAGCAGTGACGTGGAGGGGATGACCTACGAGCAGTACTTC. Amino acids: CASSDVEGMTYEQYF.

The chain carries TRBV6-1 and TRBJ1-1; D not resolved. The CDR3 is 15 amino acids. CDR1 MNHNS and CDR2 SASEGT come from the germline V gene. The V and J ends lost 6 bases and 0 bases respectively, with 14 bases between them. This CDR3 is CASRRERLVNTEAFF. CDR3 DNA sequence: TGTGCCAGCAGGAGGGAAAGGCTGGTGAACACTGAAGCTTTCTTT.

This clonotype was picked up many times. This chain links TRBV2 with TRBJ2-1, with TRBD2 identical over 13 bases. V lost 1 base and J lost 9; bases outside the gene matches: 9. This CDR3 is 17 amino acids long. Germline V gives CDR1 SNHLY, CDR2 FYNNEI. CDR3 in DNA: TGTGCCAGCAGTGAAGGGGGAGGGAGACTAGCGGGAGGTGAGCAGTTCTTC. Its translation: CASSEGGGRLAGGEQFF.

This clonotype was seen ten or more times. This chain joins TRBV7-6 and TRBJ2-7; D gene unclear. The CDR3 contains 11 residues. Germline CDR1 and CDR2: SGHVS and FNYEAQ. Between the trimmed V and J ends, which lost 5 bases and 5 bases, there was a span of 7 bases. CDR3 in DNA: TGTGCCAGCAGCCAACGGGACGAGCAGTACTTC. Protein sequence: CASSQRDEQYF. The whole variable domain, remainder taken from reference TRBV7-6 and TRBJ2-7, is GAGVSQSPRYKVTKRGQDVALRCDPISGHVSLYWYRQALGQGPEFLTYFNYEAQQDKSGLPNDRFSAERPEGSISTLTIQRTEQRDSAMYRCASSQRDEQYFGPGTRLTVT.